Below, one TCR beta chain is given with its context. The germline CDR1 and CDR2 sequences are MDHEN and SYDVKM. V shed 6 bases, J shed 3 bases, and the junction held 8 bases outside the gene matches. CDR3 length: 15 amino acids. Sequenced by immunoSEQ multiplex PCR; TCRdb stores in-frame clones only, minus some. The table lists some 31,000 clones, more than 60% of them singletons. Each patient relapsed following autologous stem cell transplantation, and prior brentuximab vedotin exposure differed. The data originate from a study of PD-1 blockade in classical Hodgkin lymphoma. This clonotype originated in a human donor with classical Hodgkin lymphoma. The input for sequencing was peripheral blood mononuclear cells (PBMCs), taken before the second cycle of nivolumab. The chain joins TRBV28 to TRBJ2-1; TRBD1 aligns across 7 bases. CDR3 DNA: TGTGCCAGCAGACCCGGGACAGCTAGCTACAATGAGCAGTTCTTC. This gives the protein CASRPGTASYNEQFF.